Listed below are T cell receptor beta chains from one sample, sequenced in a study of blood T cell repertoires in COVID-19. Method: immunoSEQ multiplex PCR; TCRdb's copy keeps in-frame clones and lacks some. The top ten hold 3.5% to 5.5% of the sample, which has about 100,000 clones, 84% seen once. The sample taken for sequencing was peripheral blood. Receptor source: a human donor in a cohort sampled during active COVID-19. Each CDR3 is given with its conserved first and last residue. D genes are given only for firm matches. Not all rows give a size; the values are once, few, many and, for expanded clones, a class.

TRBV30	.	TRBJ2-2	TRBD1	TGTGCCTGGAGTGCCAGGACAGGGAACACCGGGGAGCTGTTTTTT	CAWSARTGNTGELFF
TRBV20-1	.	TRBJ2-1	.	TGCAGTGCTCCCTATTACGGTGAGCAGTTCTTC	CSAPYYGEQFF
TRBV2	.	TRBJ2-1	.	TGTGCCAGCACCGGGACTGGTGGCGATGAGCAGTTCTTC	CASTGTGGDEQFF
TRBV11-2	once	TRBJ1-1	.	TGTGCCAGCAGCCCCTACCGACAGGTGATGAACACTGAAGCTTTCTTT	CASSPYRQVMNTEAFF
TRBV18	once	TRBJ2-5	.	TGTGCCAGCTCACCGCGGGCTCCCGAGACCCAGTACTTC	CASSPRAPETQYF
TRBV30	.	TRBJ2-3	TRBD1	TGTGCCTCTACGCCGGGACAGGGAACAGATACGCAGTATTTT	CASTPGQGTDTQYF
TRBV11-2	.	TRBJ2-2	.	TGTGCCAGCAGCTCTTCAGGGTTAGTGACTGGGGAGCTGTTTTTT	CASSSSGLVTGELFF
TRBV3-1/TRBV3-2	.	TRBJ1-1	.	TGTGCCAGCAGGGGGGGTATCGAAGCTTTCTTT	CASRGGIEAFF
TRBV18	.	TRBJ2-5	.	TGTGCCAGCTCTCGAACTAGAGGGAAAGAGACCCAGTACTTC	CASSRTRGKETQYF
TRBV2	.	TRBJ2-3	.	TGTGCCAGCAGTGAAGCGGGCAGCAGAGATACGCAGTATTTT	CASSEAGSRDTQYF
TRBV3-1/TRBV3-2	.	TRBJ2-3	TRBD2	TGTGCCAGCAGCCCCGGGACTAGCAAACCGACACCGCAGTATTTT	CASSPGTSKPTPQYF
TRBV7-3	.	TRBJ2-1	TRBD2	TGTGCCAGCAGCGTAGCCGGGACTAGCGGGGGGTCATACAATGAGCAGTTCTTC	CASSVAGTSGGSYNEQFF
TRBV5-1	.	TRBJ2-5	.	TGCGCCAGCAGCACGGAAGCGGGTCAAGAAGAGACCCAGTACTTC	CASSTEAGQEETQYF
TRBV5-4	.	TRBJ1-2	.	TGTGCCAGCAGCTCTTCGTCGGGCTACACCTTC	CASSSSSGYTF
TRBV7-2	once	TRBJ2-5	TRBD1	TGTGCCAGCAGCCCCGCCCCAAAGGACAGGGGGTACCAAGAGACCCAGTACTTC	CASSPAPKDRGYQETQYF
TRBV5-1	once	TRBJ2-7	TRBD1	TGCGCCAGCAGCGTTGGGACAGGGAGAAACGAGCAGTACTTC	CASSVGTGRNEQYF
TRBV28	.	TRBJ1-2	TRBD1	TGTGCCAGCAGTTTAACCGCCGGACAGGGGGACTATGGCTACACCTTC	CASSLTAGQGDYGYTF
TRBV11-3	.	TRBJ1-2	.	TGTGCCAGCAGCTTAGCTCGGGGTTGGAACTATGGCTACACCTTC	CASSLARGWNYGYTF
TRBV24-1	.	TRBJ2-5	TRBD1	TGTGCCACCAGTGACCCGGGGACAGGGATAGAGACCCAGTACTTC	CATSDPGTGIETQYF
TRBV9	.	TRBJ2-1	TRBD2	TGTGCCAGCAGTCTAGCGGACTACAATGAGCAGTTCTTC	CASSLADYNEQFF
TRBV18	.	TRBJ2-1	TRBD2	TGTGCCAGCTCACCGGGGACTAGAAGTCGCAATGAGCAGTTCTTC	CASSPGTRSRNEQFF
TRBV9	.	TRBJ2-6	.	TGTGCCAGCAGCGTAGGAGCCGGGGCCAACGTCCTGACTTTC	CASSVGAGANVLTF
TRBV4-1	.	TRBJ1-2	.	TGCGCCAGCAGCCTACAGCCAGGGATTTTCTCTAACTATGGCTACACCTTC	CASSLQPGIFSNYGYTF
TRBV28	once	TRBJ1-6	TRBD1	TGTGCCAGCAGACGGACAGGACGGGGGGGATCACCCCTCCACTTT	CASRRTGRGGSPLHF